The 19 T cell receptor beta chains presented below share a single source sample, sequenced in a study of blood T cell repertoires in COVID-19. Here immunoSEQ multiplex PCR was the method, and the copy in TCRdb shows in-frame clones only, minus some. The sample has over 350,000 clones; roughly 88% are singletons. The specimen was PBMCs or T cells enriched from blood (not recorded which). These receptors were collected from a woman in her 30s with acute COVID-19.

The chain recombines TRBV2 with TRBJ1-6, with 8 positions matching TRBD1. The CDR3 covers 13 residues. J lost 6 bases, V lost 8 bases, and 3 bases had no gene match. The germline CDR1 and CDR2 sequences are SNHLY and FYNNEI. CDR3 coding DNA: TGTGCCAGCGGCAGGGGGCGTAATTCACCCCTCCACTTT. It encodes CASGRGRNSPLHF.

This clone was seen a single time. V gene TRBV6-1 combines with J gene TRBJ1-1, with D uncertain. This CDR3 is built from 13 residues. Trimming took 2 bases from V and 7 from J, leaving 11 bases between them. Per the germline V gene, CDR1 is MNHNS and CDR2 is SASEGT. DNA of the CDR3: TGTGCCAGCAGTGAACTTGAACGGGTTGAAGCTTTCTTT. Amino acids: CASSELERVEAFF.

The rearrangement uses TRBV5-5 and TRBJ2-1, with 8 bases fitting TRBD2. Trimming removed 3 bases from V and 1 base from J; junction bases left unmatched: 3. The CDR3 is 15 residues long. Germline CDR1 and CDR2: SGHKS and YYEKEE (reference sequence). CDR3: CASSSTGGSYNEQFF. The CDR3 DNA follows: TGTGCCAGCAGCTCTACGGGGGGGTCCTACAATGAGCAGTTCTTC.

The rearrangement links TRBV2 to TRBJ1-3; 7 positions match TRBD1. V gave up 7 bases and J gave up 2 bases; unmatched junction bases: 11. The CDR3 has 16 residues. CDR1 and CDR2 (germline): SNHLY, FYNNEI. The CDR3 nucleotides read TGTGCCAGCACCAAATGGGGACAGTTCGCTGGAAACACCATATATTTT. This sequence encodes CASTKWGQFAGNTIYF. Full variable domain (missing parts from reference TRBV2 and TRBJ1-3): EPEVTQTPSHQVTQMGQEVILRCVPISNHLYFYWYRQILGQKVEFLVSFYNNEISEKSEIFDDQFSVERPDGSNFTLKIRSTKLEDSAMYFCASTKWGQFAGNTIYFGEGSWLTVV.

DNA for the CDR3: TGTGCCAGCAGCTTACAGGGTTTAAATTCACCCCTCCACTTT. Amino acids: CASSLQGLNSPLHF. The V call is TRBV7-3, the J call TRBJ1-6; a possible D gene is TRBD1 (5 bases). This CDR3 spans 14 amino acids. From germline, CDR1 is SGHTA and CDR2 FQGTGA. The ends were cut back, 2 bases at V and 7 bases at J, with 9 bases in the middle.

This clone came up a few times. The rearrangement links TRBV3-1 (or the pseudogene TRBV3-2) to TRBJ1-2; 9 bases are shared with TRBD1. With 4 bases clipped from V and 2 bases from J, the junction kept 2 bases outside the gene matches. The CDR3 covers 14 residues. Germline-derived CDR1 and CDR2 are LGHDT and YNNKEL (reference sequence). For the CDR3, the DNA is TGTGCCAGCAGCCTGGGACAGGGCAACTATGGCTACACCTTC. It yields the protein CASSLGQGNYGYTF.

The chain has TRBV11-2 and TRBJ1-1, with unresolved D. This CDR3 has 13 residues. V dropped 1 base and J dropped 1 base, with 4 bases sitting between them. Per germline, CDR1 SGHAT and CDR2 FQNNGV. In nucleotides, the CDR3 is TGTGCCAGCAGCTTAGCAGGGAACACTGAAGCTTTCTTT. Its translation: CASSLAGNTEAFF. The entire variable domain, with the rest obtained from reference TRBV11-2 and TRBJ1-1, is as follows: EAGVAQSPRYKIIEKRQSVAFWCNPISGHATLYWYQQILGQGPKLLIQFQNNGVVDDSQLPKDRFSAERLKGVDSTLKIQPAKLEDSAVYLCASSLAGNTEAFFGQGTRLTVV.

CDR3 amino acids: CASSLLRGTGELFF. The CDR3 DNA is TGTGCCAGCAGCTTACTCCGGGGAACCGGGGAGCTGTTTTTT. The chain links TRBV7-7 to TRBJ2-2; D is perhaps TRBD2 (5 bases). Per germline, CDR1 SSHAT and CDR2 FNYEAQ (reference sequence). The CDR3 is 14 residues long. V shed 2 bases and J shed 5 bases, with 9 bases lying between them.

The chain combines TRBV6-5 with TRBJ1-1; TRBD1 matches at 8 bases. V lost 5 bases and J lost 4; bases outside the gene matches: 6. The CDR3 has 14 amino acids. From germline, CDR1 is MNHEY and CDR2 SVGAGI. CDR3 loop: CASSIAGGLTEAFF. As DNA, the CDR3 is TGTGCCAGCAGTATCGCAGGGGGCCTCACTGAAGCTTTCTTT.

The genes are TRBV10-3 and TRBJ1-5, with TRBD1 matching over 7 bases. Losses at the gene ends were 5 bases for V and 7 bases for J; bases not matched to a gene: 5. The CDR3 is 13 residues long. Germline V gives CDR1 ENHRY, CDR2 SYGVKD. CDR3 in amino acids: CAISLDRDQPQHF. Written as DNA, the CDR3 is TGTGCCATCAGTCTCGACAGGGACCAGCCCCAGCATTTT.

The CDR3 loop is CAISDPGGNEQFF. The CDR3 bases are TGTGCCATCAGTGATCCGGGTGGCAATGAGCAGTTCTTC. The genes are TRBV10-3 and TRBJ2-1, with D unresolved. The length of the CDR3 is 13 residues. V was pared by 3 bases and J by 6 bases, with 9 bases between. Per germline, CDR1 ENHRY and CDR2 SYGVKD.

The chain combines TRBV24-1 with TRBJ1-2; no definite D call. Germline V lookup: CDR1 KGHDR, CDR2 SFDVKD. The CDR3 consists of 15 residues. The germline V and J ends were trimmed by 0 bases and 2 bases, with 9 bases remaining between them. CDR3 sequence (DNA): TGTGCCACCAGTGATTTGCTAGGAGCCAACTATGGCTACACCTTC. Amino acid sequence: CATSDLLGANYGYTF.

This chain connects TRBV19 to TRBJ2-7, with D unresolved. The CDR3 is 13 residues long. Trimming took 5 bases from V and 2 from J, leaving 10 bases between them. CDR1 is LNHDA, CDR2 SQIVND, per germline (reference sequence). DNA for the CDR3: TGTGCCAGTAGTCCGGGTTCTGCCTACGAGCAGTACTTC. Protein product: CASSPGSAYEQYF.

This chain uses TRBV6-5 with TRBJ1-2; D not certain. CDR1 and CDR2 from the germline V gene are MNHEY and SVGAGI. The length of the CDR3 is 13 residues. V shed 0 bases and J shed 2 bases, with 4 bases lying between them. The CDR3 here is CASSYSSNYGYTF. The CDR3 coding sequence is TGTGCCAGCAGTTACTCATCGAACTATGGCTACACCTTC.

V usage is TRBV30 and J usage is TRBJ1-6, with D tentatively TRBD1 (5 bases). Germline lookup yields CDR1 GTSNPN and CDR2 SVGIG (reference sequence). V dropped 4 bases and J dropped 0 bases, with 10 bases sitting between them. CDR3 length equals 15 residues. CDR3 sequence reads: CAWKGQNSYNSPLHF. The CDR3 coding sequence is TGTGCCTGGAAGGGGCAGAACTCCTATAATTCACCCCTCCACTTT.

This chain uses TRBV28 with TRBJ2-3, with TRBD2 matching over 10 bases. The CDR3 is 16 amino acids. CDR1 and CDR2 from the germline V gene are MDHEN and SYDVKM. The ends lost 4 bases at V and 4 bases at J; junction bases unmatched: 8. CDR3 residues: CASSSQRGGQSDTQYF. Here the CDR3 DNA reads TGTGCCAGCAGTTCCCAGCGGGGGGGCCAATCAGATACGCAGTATTTT.

This sequence joins TRBV5-1 and TRBJ1-4; 9 nucleotides agree with TRBD1. Trimming removed 1 base from V and 7 bases from J; junction bases left unmatched: 5. This CDR3 has 15 amino acids. Germline lookup yields CDR1 SGHRS and CDR2 YFSETQ. The CDR3 DNA is TGCGCCAGCAGCTTGTCGGGACAGGGTGGTGAAAAACTGTTTTTT. The encoded protein is CASSLSGQGGEKLFF.

The rearrangement joins TRBV9 to TRBJ1-5; D perhaps matches TRBD1 (5 bases). The CDR3 totals 13 residues. With 0 bases removed from V and 9 bases from J, the gap between germline ends came to 10 bases. CDR1 SGDLS and CDR2 YYNGEE come from the germline V gene. CDR3 nucleotide sequence: TGTGCCAGCAGCGTAGCTGGGGGAGGGCCCCAGCATTTT. Translating gives CASSVAGGGPQHF.

CDR3 DNA: TGTGCCAGCAGCCTCGGGGGGTTCACAGATACGCAGTATTTT. Translated: CASSLGGFTDTQYF. The genes are TRBV6-4 and TRBJ2-3, with 7 positions matching TRBD2. Germline V CDR1 and CDR2: MRHNA, SNTAGT. The ends lost 6 bases at V and 2 bases at J; junction bases unmatched: 5. This CDR3 spans 14 amino acids.